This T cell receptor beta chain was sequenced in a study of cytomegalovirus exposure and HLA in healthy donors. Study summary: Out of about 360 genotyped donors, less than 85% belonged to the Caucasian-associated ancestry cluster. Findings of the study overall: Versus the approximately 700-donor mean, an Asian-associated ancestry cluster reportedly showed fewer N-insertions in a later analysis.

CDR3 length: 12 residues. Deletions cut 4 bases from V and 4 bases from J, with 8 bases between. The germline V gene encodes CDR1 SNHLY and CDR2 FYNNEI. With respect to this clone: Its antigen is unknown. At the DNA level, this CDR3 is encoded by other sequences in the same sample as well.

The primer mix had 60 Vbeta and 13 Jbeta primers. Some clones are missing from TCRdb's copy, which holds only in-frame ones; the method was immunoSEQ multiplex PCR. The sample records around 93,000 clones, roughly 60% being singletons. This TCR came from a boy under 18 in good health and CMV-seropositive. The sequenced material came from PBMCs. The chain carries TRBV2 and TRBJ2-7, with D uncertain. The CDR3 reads CASSVQSYEQYF. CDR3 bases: TGTGCCAGCAGTGTACAGTCATACGAGCAGTACTTC.